One sample yielded the 6 T cell receptor beta chains listed below, sequenced in a study of blood T cells in healthy people across ages. A second PCR of about 6 to 12 cycles used a sample-barcoded 5' primer and a J-beta primer mix. Each CDR3 protein gets one entry after TCRdb re-called the 5' RACE reads with MiXCR. The sample records about 400,000 distinct CDR3 sequences, 45% to 65% being singletons. Sequencing input: blood. Every receptor here comes from a man between 60 and 70 years old in good health.

This chain connects TRBV29-1 to TRBJ2-7, with 9 positions matching TRBD1. V dropped 6 bases and J dropped 2; count of bases not matched to a gene: 2. Germline V gives CDR1 SQVTM, CDR2 ANQGSEA. The CDR3 totals 12 residues. CDR3 region: CSVNRGPYEQYF. CDR3 coding DNA: TGCAGCGTGAACAGGGGGCCCTACGAGCAGTACTTC.

The chain uses TRBV6-2 or TRBV6-3 and TRBJ2-7, with D perhaps matching TRBD1 or TRBD2 (5 bases each). The V end was cut by 8 bases, the J end by 8 bases, with 19 bases between. This CDR3 spans 13 amino acids. Germline CDR1 reads MNHEY; CDR2 reads SVGEGT. In DNA, the CDR3 is TGTGCCAGCTTGGGTTGGGGGTACAATAAGCAGTACTTC. Residues: CASLGWGYNKQYF.

The V call is TRBV7-9, the J call TRBJ2-1, with D hard to call. Per the germline V gene, CDR1 is SEHNR and CDR2 is FQNEAQ (reference sequence). The CDR3 is 13 residues long. V lost 1 base and J 8 bases, leaving 9 bases between the germline ends. The CDR3, as DNA: TGTGCCAGCAGCTTAGGTGCGGCCTATGAGCAGTTCTTC. Protein product: CASSLGAAYEQFF.

The chain uses TRBV30 and TRBJ2-1; tentatively, D is TRBD1 (5 bases). The CDR3 is 11 residues long. V lost 6 bases, J lost 12 bases, and 15 bases lay in between. Per the germline V gene, CDR1 is GTSNPN and CDR2 is SVGIG (reference sequence). The CDR3 spells CACLDSLMQFF. As DNA, the CDR3 is TGTGCCTGCCTTGACAGCCTTATGCAGTTCTTC.

This chain uses TRBV9 with TRBJ1-2, with D unclear. Per germline, CDR1 SGDLS and CDR2 YYNGEE. V was pared by 4 bases and J by 5 bases, with 15 bases between. This CDR3 is 14 amino acids long. CDR3 sequence: CASSYVVSTYGYTF. The CDR3 region has the DNA TGTGCCAGCAGCTACGTAGTGTCGACATATGGCTACACCTTC.

The rearrangement links TRBV29-1 to TRBJ2-3; D gene unclear. From germline, CDR1 is SQVTM and CDR2 ANQGSEA. This CDR3 is built from 15 residues. Trimming took off 2 bases at V and 0 bases at J, with 12 bases between the two ends. CDR3 DNA: TGCAGCGTTGAATCCAGGACCTTTAGCACAGATACGCAGTATTTT. Its translation is CSVESRTFSTDTQYF.